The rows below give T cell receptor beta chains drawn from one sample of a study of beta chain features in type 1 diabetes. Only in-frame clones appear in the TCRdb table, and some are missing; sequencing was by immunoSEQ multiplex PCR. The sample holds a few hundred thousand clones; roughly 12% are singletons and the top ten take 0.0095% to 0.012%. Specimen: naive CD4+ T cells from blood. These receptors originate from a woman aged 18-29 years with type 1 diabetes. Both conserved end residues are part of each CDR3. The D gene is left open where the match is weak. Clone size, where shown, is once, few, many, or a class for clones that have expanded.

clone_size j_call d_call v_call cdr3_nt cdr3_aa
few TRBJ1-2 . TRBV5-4 TGTGCCAGCAGATTCATAGGACAGACCAACTATGGCTACACCTTC CASRFIGQTNYGYTF
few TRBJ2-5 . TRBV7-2 TGTGCCAGCAGCTCAAGCCCGTACCAAGAGACCCAGTACTTC CASSSSPYQETQYF
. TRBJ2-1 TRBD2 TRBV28 TGTGCCAGCAGCGATAGCGGGAGCGCGAAGGAGCAGTTCTTC CASSDSGSAKEQFF
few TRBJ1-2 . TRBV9 TGTGCCAGCAGCGTAGGTCAGGGAACTAACTATGGCTACACCTTC CASSVGQGTNYGYTF
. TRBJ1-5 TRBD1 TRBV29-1 TGCAGCGTTGGACAGGGCACGGGGCAGCCCCAGCATTTT CSVGQGTGQPQHF
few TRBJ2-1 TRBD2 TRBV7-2 TGTGCCAGCGAGGGCGGGGGAAGCTCCTACAATGAGCAGTTCTTC CASEGGGSSYNEQFF
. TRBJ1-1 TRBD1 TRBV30 TGTGCCTGGGACAGGGCGGGTGAAGCTTTCTTT CAWDRAGEAFF
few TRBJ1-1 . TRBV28 TGTGCCAGCAGTTTAACTAGGCCGAACACTGAAGCTTTCTTT CASSLTRPNTEAFF
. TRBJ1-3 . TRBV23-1 TGCGCCAGCAGTCAATCCAGGAGGGGTCTCGGTCTCGGAAACACCATATATTTT CASSQSRRGLGLGNTIYF
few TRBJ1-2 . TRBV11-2 TGTGCCAGCAGCTTAACGGATGGGGCAGTTTATGGCTACACCTTC CASSLTDGAVYGYTF
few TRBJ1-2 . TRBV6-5 TGTGCCAGCAGTCCACAGGAATTCTATGGCTACACCTTC CASSPQEFYGYTF
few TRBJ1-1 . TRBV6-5 TGTGCCAGTACCAGGCGGGGTGAAGCTTTCTTT CASTRRGEAFF
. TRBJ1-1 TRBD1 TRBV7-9 TGTGCCAGCAGCTTAAGACAGGGCGGCACTGAAGCTTTCTTT CASSLRQGGTEAFF
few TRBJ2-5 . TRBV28 TGTGCCAGCAGTTTAGGGCTCCCGGGGGAGACCCAGTACTTC CASSLGLPGETQYF
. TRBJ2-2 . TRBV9 TGTGCCAGCAGCGTAGATCCAGGGAACACCGGGGAGCTGTTTTTT CASSVDPGNTGELFF
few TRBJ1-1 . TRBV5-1 TGCGCCAGCAGGGAACAGCCGAACACTGAAGCTTTCTTT CASREQPNTEAFF
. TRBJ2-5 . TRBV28 TGTGCCAGCAGTTTAGGGGCGACCGGTGAGACCCAGTACTTC CASSLGATGETQYF
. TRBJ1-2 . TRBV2 TGTGCCAGCAGTTTAGGGGGTTCAGCTAACTATGGCTACACCTTC CASSLGGSANYGYTF
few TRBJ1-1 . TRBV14 TGTGCCAGCACCCCTGGGGGGGGTGAAGCTTTCTTT CASTPGGGEAFF
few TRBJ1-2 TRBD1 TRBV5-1 TGCGCCAGCAGGTCTCTCACAGGGGACTATGGCTACACCTTC CASRSLTGDYGYTF
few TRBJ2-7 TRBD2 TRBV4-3 TGCGCCAGCAGCCAAGTCGGGGGGAGCTATCGGGAGCAGTACTTC CASSQVGGSYREQYF
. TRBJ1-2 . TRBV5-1 TGCGCCAGCGGGGCCAGGGATCTCCATGGCTACACCTTC CASGARDLHGYTF
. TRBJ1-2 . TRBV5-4 TGTGCCAGCAGCGGGGAGGGGGGTCACTATGGCTACACCTTC CASSGEGGHYGYTF
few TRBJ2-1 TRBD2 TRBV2 TGTGCCAGCAGTGGGCCTAGCGGGGGGGCCGGGGTCAAGTTCTTC CASSGPSGGAGVKFF
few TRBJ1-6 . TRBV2 TGTGCCAGCAGTTCCGGCGATAAGGGGTACGTTTCACCCCTCCACTTT CASSSGDKGYVSPLHF
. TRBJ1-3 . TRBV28 TGTGCCAGCAGTTCACGGAACACCATATATTTT CASSSRNTIYF
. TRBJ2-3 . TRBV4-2 TGTGCCAGCAGGGTTGGGGGCAGCACAGATACGCAGTATTTT CASRVGGSTDTQYF
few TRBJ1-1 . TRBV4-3 TGCGCCAGCAGCCAAGATCAGTTCCTGAACACTGAAGCTTTCTTT CASSQDQFLNTEAFF
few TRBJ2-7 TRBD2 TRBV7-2 TGTGCCAGCAGCTTCCACGGACTAGCGGGAGACGAGCAGTACTTC CASSFHGLAGDEQYF
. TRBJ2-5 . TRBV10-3 TGTGCCATCAGTGAGTCGACAGGACTTCAAGAGACCCAGTACTTC CAISESTGLQETQYF
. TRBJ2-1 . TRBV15 TGTGCCACCAGCAGGGCGCGGGACTCCTACAATGAGCAGTTCTTC CATSRARDSYNEQFF
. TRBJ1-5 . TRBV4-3 TGCGCCAGCAGCCAAGATATGTCAGGGGACCAGCCCCAGCATTTT CASSQDMSGDQPQHF
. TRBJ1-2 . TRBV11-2 TGTGCCAGCAGCCCCCGAGTCTTCGGCTACACCTTC CASSPRVFGYTF
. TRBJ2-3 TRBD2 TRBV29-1 TGCAGCGTGCTAGCGGGGGGGTTCACAGATACGCAGTATTTT CSVLAGGFTDTQYF
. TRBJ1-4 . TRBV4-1 TGCGCCAGCAGCCAAGTCGGGGAAAAACTGTTTTTT CASSQVGEKLFF
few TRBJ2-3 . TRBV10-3 TGTGCCATCAGCCCACGGGAACTAGAGTACACAGATACGCAGTATTTT CAISPRELEYTDTQYF
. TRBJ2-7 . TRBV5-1 TGCGCCAGCAGCTTGGCTTCGGGTCAAGCCTCCTACGAGCAGTACTTC CASSLASGQASYEQYF
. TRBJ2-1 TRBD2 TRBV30 TGTGCCTGGGGACTAGCGGGACACAATGAGCAGTTCTTC CAWGLAGHNEQFF
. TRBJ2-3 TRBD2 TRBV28 TGTGCCAGCCTCAGCGGGACTACAGGAGATACGCAGTATTTT CASLSGTTGDTQYF
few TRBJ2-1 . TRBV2 TGTGCCAGCAGTGAGGCAGGGATGGATGAGCAGTTCTTC CASSEAGMDEQFF
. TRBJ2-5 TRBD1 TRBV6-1 TGTGCCATCAGTGACCGAAGAACAGGGGCCCAAGAGACCCAGTACTTC CAISDRRTGAQETQYF
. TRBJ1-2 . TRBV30 TGTGCCTGGAGACGCGCGGGGATGGGCGCTAACTATGGCTACACCTTC CAWRRAGMGANYGYTF
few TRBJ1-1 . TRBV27 TGTGCCAGCAGTTACAGGGTGAACACTGAAGCTTTCTTT CASSYRVNTEAFF
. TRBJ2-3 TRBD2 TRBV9 TGTGCCAGCAGCGTACCGGGGGGAGATACGCAGTATTTT CASSVPGGDTQYF
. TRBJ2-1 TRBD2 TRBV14 TGTGCCAGCAGCCAAGAAATGGCTCGGGGGGATAATGAGCAGTTCTTC CASSQEMARGDNEQFF
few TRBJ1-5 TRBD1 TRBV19 TGTGCCAGTAGTACCGGACAGGGCCTTATCGATCAGCCCCAGCATTTT CASSTGQGLIDQPQHF
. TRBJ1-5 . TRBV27 TGTGCCAGCAGTCCTGGGACACTGAATAGCAATCAGCCCCAGCATTTT CASSPGTLNSNQPQHF
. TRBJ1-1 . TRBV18 TGTGCCAGCTCGCCCACGCCAGGGGCGAACACTGAAGCTTTCTTT CASSPTPGANTEAFF
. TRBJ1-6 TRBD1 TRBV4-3 TGCGCCAGCAGCCAAGGGACAGGGGGTTGGTCACCCCTCCACTTT CASSQGTGGWSPLHF
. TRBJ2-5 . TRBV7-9 TGTGCCAGCAGCTTTGCAGGGGACGAGACCCAGTACTTC CASSFAGDETQYF
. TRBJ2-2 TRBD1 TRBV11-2 TGTGCCAGCAGCTTAGGGACAGGCGGCGGCGGGGAGCTGTTTTTT CASSLGTGGGGELFF
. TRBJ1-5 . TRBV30 TGTGCCTGGAGTGAAGAGGCACGGGGGCCCCAGCATTTT CAWSEEARGPQHF
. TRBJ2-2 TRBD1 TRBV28 TGTGCCAGCAGTCCACCCAGGGGGCGCTTCACCGGGGAGCTGTTTTTT CASSPPRGRFTGELFF
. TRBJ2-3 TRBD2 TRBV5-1 TGCGCCAGCAGAGCCGGGGGGACCACAGATACGCAGTATTTT CASRAGGTTDTQYF
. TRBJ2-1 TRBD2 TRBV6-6 TGTGCCAGCAGTTACTCGACGAGCGGGAGCTATGAGCAGTTCTTC CASSYSTSGSYEQFF